This T cell receptor (beta chain) was sequenced in a study of T cells in Graves' hyperthyroidism and ophthalmopathy. Amplified TCR beta CDR3 regions derived from RNA transcripts. TCR CDR3 underwent first-round RT-PCR with the HTBI primer set. TCRdb independently ran MiXCR on the multiplex PCR reads; one entry per CDR3 protein. The sample carries roughly 61,000 distinct CDR3 sequences, around 53% recorded once. Disease lasting under 3 months, a NOSPECS grade of at least 4, and a Clinical Activity Score of at least 3 were features of the ophthalmopathy patients. The CDR3 has 11 residues. Germline assignment: CDR1 SEHNR and CDR2 FQNEAQ (reference sequence). By proportion, this clonotype is medium-sized. At one of its ends the junction is not consistent with the germline gene, which may arise from a read error.

Sample: blood. The sequence derives from a woman aged 55-69 years with Graves' ophthalmopathy. This chain joins TRBV7-9 and TRBJ1-2, with 7 bases lining up with TRBD1. CDR3 region: CASSLGQLILF. The CDR3 coding sequence is TGTGCCAGCAGCCTGGGACAGTTAATACTCTTC.